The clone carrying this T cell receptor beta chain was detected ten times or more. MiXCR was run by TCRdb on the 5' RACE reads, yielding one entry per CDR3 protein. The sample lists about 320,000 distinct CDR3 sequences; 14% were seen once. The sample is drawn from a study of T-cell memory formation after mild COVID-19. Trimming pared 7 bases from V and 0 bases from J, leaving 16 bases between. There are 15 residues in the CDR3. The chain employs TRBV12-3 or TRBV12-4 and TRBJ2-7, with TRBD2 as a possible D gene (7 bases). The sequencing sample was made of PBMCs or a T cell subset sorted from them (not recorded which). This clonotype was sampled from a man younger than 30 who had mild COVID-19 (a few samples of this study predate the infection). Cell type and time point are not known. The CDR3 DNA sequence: TGTGCCAGCACCACGGGCGCGGGGGCCTCCTACGAGCAGTACTTC. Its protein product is CASTTGAGASYEQYF.